This note documents a single T cell receptor beta chain sequence. The antigen remains undetermined. Sequence at one end of the junction differs from germline and may be a read error. The CDR3 has 15 amino acids. Germline-derived CDR1 and CDR2 are MGHRA and YSYEKL. These data are taken from a study of tumor-infiltrating lymphocytes in primary liver carcinoma. Study outcomes and limitations: Tumor top-250-clone fraction significantly exceeded that of blood (p = 0.039).

Co-extraction yielded RNA and DNA from around 20-30 mg of unsorted bulk tissue. Primary liver carcinoma in the patients was surgically resected. Making TCR beta cDNA involved around 500 ng total RNA and a constant-region primer. Three nested multiplex PCR rounds of slightly modified ARM-PCR generated TCR beta libraries. A C-beta reverse primer was combined with TRBV1-TRBV30 forward primers in the first two PCR rounds, and each round had roughly 9 cycles. Each CDR3 protein gets one entry after TCRdb re-called the multiplex PCR reads with MiXCR. In the table there are fewer than 50,000 distinct CDR3 sequences, roughly 80% of which are singletons.

Sample: tumor-adjacent normal liver tissue. This chain joins TRBV4-1 and TRBJ2-1; perhaps TRBD2 as D (6 bases). The receptor was isolated from a woman younger than 45 with primary liver carcinoma and hepatitis B virus infection. CDR3 in DNA: TGCGCCAGCAGGCAAGAGCCAGGAGGGGACAATGAGCAGTTCTTC. Its translation: CASRQEPGGDNEQFF.